Below, 22 T cell receptor beta chains from the same sample are listed, as sequenced in a study of T cell clonality in common variable immunodeficiency. Study-level points and caveats: Common variable immunodeficiency TCR beta sequences reportedly had fewer deletions and N-nucleotide insertions.

The assay was immunoSEQ multiplex PCR, and TCRdb's table has in-frame clones only and misses some. This sample shows 25,000 to 30,000 clones and no singletons; around 3.1% rests with the ten largest. These receptors have no known antigen. The sequenced sample consisted of peripheral blood mononuclear cells. The receptors shown here come from a human donor with common variable immunodeficiency.

Only a few counts were recorded for this clone. The read ends 3 residues shy of where the CDR3 ends; the end is completed using the germline J gene. The chain carries TRBV10-3 and TRBJ2-5; 7 positions agree with TRBD2. CDR3 size: 13 residues. V shed 6 bases, J shed 5 bases, and the junction held 6 bases outside the gene matches. Germline V gene sequence: CDR1 ENHRY, CDR2 SYGVKD. CDR3 amino acids: CAISLAVGETQYF. Incomplete CDR3 DNA: TGTGCCATCAGCCTAGCGGTGGGTGAGACC.

With regard to this clone: The CDR3 end lies 3 residues beyond the end of the read and is filled in from the germline J gene. The gene calls are TRBV5-6 and TRBJ1-5; D might be TRBD1 (5 bases). The V gene's germline CDR1 is SGHDT and CDR2 YYEEEE. CDR3 length: 14 amino acids. V was cut by 3 bases and J by 2 bases, with 9 bases left in between. CDR3 sequence: CASSWGDGNQPQHF. The DNA read from the CDR3 is TGTGCCAGCAGCTGGGGGGACGGCAATCAGCCC.

There are a few counts of this clone. The read halts 3 residues ahead of the CDR3 end, with the missing end drawn from the germline J gene. The chain uses TRBV18 and TRBJ1-5; tentatively, D is TRBD1 (6 bases). This CDR3 has 13 amino acids. The V end was cut by 5 bases, the J end by 5 bases, with 10 bases between. Germline V gives CDR1 KGHSH, CDR2 LQKENI. The covered CDR3 bases are TGTGCCAGCTCAACAGGGCGGGATCAGCCC. It translates to CASSTGRDQP. The full CDR3 reads CASSTGRDQPQHF.

This clone was detected only a few times. The sequence runs out 3 residues before the end of the CDR3; the remainder is reconstructed from the germline J gene. This chain joins TRBV2 and TRBJ2-2; 8 positions match TRBD2. Germline assignment: CDR1 SNHLY and CDR2 FYNNEI. V trimming: 2 bases; J trimming: 4 bases; junction bases outside the gene matches: 6. The CDR3 loop spans 16 amino acids. The DNA read from the CDR3 is TGTGCCAGCAGTGAACGGCTAGCGGGTTTCACCGGGGAG. This gives the protein CASSERLAGFTGE. The CDR3 in its entirety is CASSERLAGFTGELFF.

Concerning this clone: The CDR3 end is not reached by the read, which stops 3 residues before it; the germline J gene fills it in. This chain uses TRBV6-2 or TRBV6-3 with TRBJ1-1; D call uncertain. The CDR3 has 13 amino acids. The V end was cut by 6 bases, the J end by 4 bases, with 12 bases between. Germline values: CDR1 MNHEY, CDR2 SVGEGT. The CDR3 DNA, read in part, is TGTGCCAGCAGCCTAGGCTACGGCACTGAA. Amino acids: CASSLGYGTE. The full-length CDR3 reads as CASSLGYGTEAFF.

In regard to this clone: With the read ending 3 residues before the CDR3 end, the germline J gene is used to fill in that end. The V and J genes are TRBV2 and TRBJ1-2, with 9 bases fitting TRBD1. J lost 6 bases, V lost 2 bases, and 7 bases had no gene match. This CDR3 region has 15 residues. Germline CDR1 is SNHLY and CDR2 is FYNNEI. CDR3 in amino acids: CASSEPGTGRDGYTF. Partial CDR3 DNA: TGTGCCAGCAGTGAACCCGGGACAGGGAGAGATGGC.

Comments on this clone: The CDR3 end is not reached by the read, which stops 3 residues before it; the germline J gene fills it in. The chain recombines TRBV11-2 with TRBJ2-5; D not resolved. The V and J ends lost 3 bases and 2 bases respectively, with 7 bases between them. Germline CDR1 reads SGHAT; CDR2 reads FQNNGV. This CDR3 is built from 13 residues. The chain's CDR3 is CASSFGLQETQYF. The CDR3 bases that were read are TGTGCCAGCAGCTTCGGGTTACAAGAGACC.

Worth noting for this clone: The sequence runs out 3 residues before the end of the CDR3; the remainder is reconstructed from the germline J gene. This sequence joins TRBV30 and TRBJ1-2; no reliable D call. Trimming left V 0 bases short and J 4 bases short, with 12 bases between. This CDR3 region has 14 residues. Looked up from germline, CDR1 is GTSNPN and CDR2 is SVGIG (reference sequence). The covered CDR3 bases are TGTGCCTGGAGTGTCACAGCGGGCGGCTATGGC. It codes for CAWSVTAGGYG. In full, the CDR3 is CAWSVTAGGYGYTF. Drawing the rest from reference TRBV30 and TRBJ1-2, the complete variable domain is SQTIHQWPATLVQPVGSPLSLECTVEGTSNPNLYWYRQAAGRGLQLLFYSVGIGQISSEVPQNLSASRPQDRQFILSSKKLLLSDSGFYLCAWSVTAGGYGYTFGSGTRLTVV.

This clone was seen many times. The read is 3 residues too short to cover the CDR3 end, so that end is filled in from the germline J gene. The chain links TRBV5-4 to TRBJ2-1, with D perhaps TRBD2 (6 bases). This CDR3 contains 13 residues. Trimming shortened V by 2 bases and J by 9 bases, and 12 bases separated the two germline ends. Germline CDR1 and CDR2: SGHNT and YYREEE (reference sequence). The sequenced CDR3 bases are TGTGCCAGCAGCTTAGTCGCGGGGAGTGAG. Protein: CASSLVAGSE. The CDR3, in full, reads CASSLVAGSEQFF.

This clone appeared a few times. The CDR3 goes on 3 residues after the read ends, and that part is filled in from the germline J gene. The sample holds other DNA sequences that translate to the same CDR3. This chain connects TRBV18 to TRBJ2-3, with D uncertain. Germline V gives CDR1 KGHSH, CDR2 LQKENI. The length of the CDR3 is 13 residues. V was clipped by 3 bases and J by 0 bases, with 4 bases between them. The covered CDR3 bases are TGTGCCAGCTCACCTCCAAGCACAGATACG. Protein product: CASSPPSTDT. Given in full, the CDR3 is CASSPPSTDTQYF.

This clone was found many times. The sequenced fragment ends 3 residues before the CDR3 boundary, so the rest is inferred from the germline J gene. The rearrangement links TRBV30 to TRBJ1-5; D perhaps matches TRBD1 (6 bases). The germline gives CDR1 GTSNPN, CDR2 SVGIG (reference sequence). V dropped 1 base and J dropped 8 bases, with 12 bases sitting between them. The CDR3 extends over 13 amino acids. This CDR3 is CAWSGGDTKPQHF. The DNA read from the CDR3 is TGTGCCTGGAGTGGAGGGGACACGAAGCCC.

This clone was seen repeatedly, ten times or more. The sequence runs out 3 residues before the end of the CDR3; the remainder is reconstructed from the germline J gene. The genes are TRBV20-1 and TRBJ1-1; 8 bases are shared with TRBD1. The CDR3 covers 13 residues. With V trimmed by 5 bases and J by 5 bases, 7 bases remained unmatched. Germline values: CDR1 DFQATT, CDR2 SNEGSKA (reference sequence). Partial CDR3 DNA: TGCAGTGCTGCTGGACAGGGAAGGACTGAA. Translating it yields CSAAGQGRTE. The full CDR3 protein is CSAAGQGRTEAFF.

This clone was recorded a few times. Read sequence stops 3 residues before the CDR3 end, and the germline J gene provides the missing end. The chain carries TRBV7-6 and TRBJ2-7; TRBD2 matches at 7 bases. The germline V gene has CDR1 SGHVS and CDR2 FNYEAQ. After removal of 1 base from V and 6 bases from J, the junction contained 0 bases not matched to a gene. The CDR3 extends over 12 amino acids. CDR3 amino acids: CASSLVAGEQYF. Partial CDR3 DNA: TGTGCCAGCAGCTTAGTAGCGGGCGAG.

As concerns this clone: Read coverage stops 3 residues before the CDR3 terminus; the germline J gene supplies the remainder. V is TRBV5-1 and J is TRBJ2-5; 7 nucleotides align to TRBD1. This CDR3 contains 13 residues. Unmatched junction bases numbered 1, after V lost 0 bases and J lost 5 bases. CDR1 SGHRS and CDR2 YFSETQ come from the germline V gene. The sequenced part of the CDR3 DNA is TGCGCCAGCAGCTTGGGCAGGGGGGAGACC. The encoded protein is CASSLGRGET. The full-length CDR3 reads as CASSLGRGETQYF.

This CDR3 reads CASSLAEGGHYGYTF. The CDR3 DNA, read in part, is TGTGCCAGCAGCTTAGCGGAAGGGGGCCACTATGGC. The chain is built from TRBV7-6 and TRBJ1-2; 7 positions match TRBD1. The read gets to within 3 residues of the CDR3 end, and the germline J gene fills in the rest. The germline CDR1 and CDR2 sequences are SGHVS and FNYEAQ. This CDR3 region has 15 residues. V gave up 0 bases and J gave up 3 bases; unmatched junction bases: 4.

The table lists this clone with a few counts. The read ends 3 residues early relative to the CDR3; the germline J gene fills the gap. The chain uses TRBV5-6 and TRBJ2-7, with TRBD1 identical over 9 bases. J lost 3 bases, V lost 4 bases, and 8 bases had no gene match. Germline CDR1 and CDR2: SGHDT and YYEEEE. This CDR3 comprises 15 residues. This CDR3 is CASSAEPGQGYEQYF. The sequenced CDR3 bases are TGTGCCAGCAGCGCGGAACCGGGACAGGGCTACGAG.

To note about this clone: With the read ending 3 residues before the CDR3 end, the germline J gene is used to fill in that end. This chain uses TRBV7-2 with TRBJ1-6; 8 bases agree with TRBD1. The CDR3 covers 14 residues. Trimming at V came to 5 bases and at J to 10 bases, leaving 7 bases not matched to a gene. Per germline, CDR1 SGHTA and CDR2 FQGNSA. The CDR3 reads CASSRGQGRSPLHF. Partial CDR3 DNA: TGTGCCAGCAGCCGAGGACAGGGTCGGTCACCC.

This clone occurred a few times. The read ends 3 residues shy of where the CDR3 ends; the end is completed using the germline J gene. The chain carries TRBV19 and TRBJ2-1, with TRBD2 as a possible D gene (5 bases). Trimming shortened V by 4 bases and J by 8 bases, and 15 bases separated the two germline ends. The CDR3 runs 14 residues. In germline, CDR1 is LNHDA, CDR2 SQIVND (reference sequence). The covered CDR3 bases are TGTGCCAGTAGTAGCTCCCGCGGGTTTTATGAG. This codes for CASSSSRGFYE. The full CDR3 protein reads CASSSSRGFYEQFF.

Of note for this clone: The CDR3 goes on 3 residues after the read ends, and that part is filled in from the germline J gene. The genes are TRBV7-9 and TRBJ2-2; 8 nucleotides align to TRBD1. This CDR3 contains 14 residues. The trim removed 9 bases at V and 4 bases at J, leaving 7 bases unmatched. Germline CDR1 SEHNR, CDR2 FQNEAQ (reference sequence). The CDR3 here is CASQGARVTGELFF. The part of the CDR3 DNA that was read is TGTGCCAGTCAGGGGGCGCGGGTCACCGGGGAG.

This clone was counted a few times. Read coverage stops 3 residues before the CDR3 terminus; the germline J gene supplies the remainder. This chain joins TRBV7-3 and TRBJ1-5, with no clear D. The germline gives CDR1 SGHTA, CDR2 FQGTGA. V shed 0 bases and J shed 4 bases, with 4 bases lying between them. The length of the CDR3 is 13 residues. CDR3 DNA, as far as it was read: TGTGCCAGCAGCTTAACGACTAATCAGCCC. Protein: CASSLTTNQP. The complete CDR3 reads CASSLTTNQPQHF.

This clone was observed at least ten times. The read comes to an end 3 residues before the CDR3 does, leaving the germline J gene to fill in the end. The chain links TRBV7-6 to TRBJ2-7; 11 bases map to TRBD2. V lost 5 bases to trimming and J lost 2 bases; unmatched junction nucleotides: 8. The germline V gene encodes CDR1 SGHVS and CDR2 FNYEAQ. The CDR3 loop spans 16 amino acids. CDR3 DNA, as far as it was read: TGTGCCAGCAGCCTTAGCGGGGGGGCCGATACCTACGAG. It yields the protein CASSLSGGADTYE. The full CDR3 protein is CASSLSGGADTYEQYF.

Incomplete CDR3 DNA: TGTGCCTGGAGTGTACCGAGGGCGGGTGGC. As protein: CAWSVPRAGG. The CDR3, in full, reads CAWSVPRAGGYTF. The chain joins TRBV30 to TRBJ1-2; D is unclear. The read ends 3 residues early relative to the CDR3; the germline J gene fills the gap. The CDR3 length is 13 residues. Trimming pared 0 bases from V and 7 bases from J, leaving 12 bases between. Germline lookup yields CDR1 GTSNPN and CDR2 SVGIG (reference sequence).